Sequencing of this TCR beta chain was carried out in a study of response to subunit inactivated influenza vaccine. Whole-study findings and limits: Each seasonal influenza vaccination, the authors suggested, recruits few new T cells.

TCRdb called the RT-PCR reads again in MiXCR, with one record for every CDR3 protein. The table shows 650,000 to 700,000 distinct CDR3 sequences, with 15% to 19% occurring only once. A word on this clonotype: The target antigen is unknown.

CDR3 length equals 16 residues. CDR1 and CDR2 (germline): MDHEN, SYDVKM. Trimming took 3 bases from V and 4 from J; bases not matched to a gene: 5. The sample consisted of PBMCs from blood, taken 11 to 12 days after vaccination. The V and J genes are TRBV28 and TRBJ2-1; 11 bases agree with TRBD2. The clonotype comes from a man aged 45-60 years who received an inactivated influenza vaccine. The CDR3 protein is CASSFGSGRVYNEQFF. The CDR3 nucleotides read TGTGCCAGCAGTTTTGGTAGCGGGAGGGTTTACAATGAGCAGTTCTTC.